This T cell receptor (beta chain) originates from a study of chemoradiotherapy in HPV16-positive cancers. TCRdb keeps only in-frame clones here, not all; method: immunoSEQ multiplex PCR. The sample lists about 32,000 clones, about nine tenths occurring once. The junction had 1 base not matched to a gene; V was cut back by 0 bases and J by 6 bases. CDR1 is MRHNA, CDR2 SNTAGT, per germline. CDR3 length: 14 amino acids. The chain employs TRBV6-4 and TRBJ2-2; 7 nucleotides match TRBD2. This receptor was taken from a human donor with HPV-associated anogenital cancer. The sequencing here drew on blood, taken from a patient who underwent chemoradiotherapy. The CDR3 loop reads CASSDSGGSGELFF. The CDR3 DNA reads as TGTGCCAGCAGTGACTCGGGGGGGTCCGGGGAGCTGTTTTTT.